Sequencing of this T cell receptor (beta chain) was carried out in a study of control samples from healthy donors and cancer patients. Germline V gene lookup returns CDR1 SGHAT and CDR2 FQNNGV. V was clipped by 5 bases and J by 15 bases, with 23 bases between them. This CDR3 region has 14 residues. TCRdb's copy holds only in-frame clones and misses some; the assay was immunoSEQ multiplex PCR. The sample lists about 130,000 clones; roughly 92% were seen once. The source of this sequence is a man aged 18 to 30 in good health. The sequencing sample was made of blood. The chain has TRBV11-2 and TRBJ2-1; tentative D call: TRBD1 (6 bases). CDR3 loop: CASSPNTGNAPWFF. CDR3 nucleotides: TGTGCCAGCAGCCCCAACACAGGGAACGCACCTTGGTTCTTC.